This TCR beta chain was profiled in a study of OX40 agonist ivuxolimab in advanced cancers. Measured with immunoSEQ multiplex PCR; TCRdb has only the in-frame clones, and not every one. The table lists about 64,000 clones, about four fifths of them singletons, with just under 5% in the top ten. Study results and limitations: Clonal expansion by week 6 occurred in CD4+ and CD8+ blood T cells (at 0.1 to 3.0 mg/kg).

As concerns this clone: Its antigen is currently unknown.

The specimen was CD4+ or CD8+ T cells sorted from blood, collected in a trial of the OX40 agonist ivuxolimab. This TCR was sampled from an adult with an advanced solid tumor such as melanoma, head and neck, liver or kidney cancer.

Here the CDR3 reads CASSLPTIPYGYTF. DNA for the CDR3: TGTGCCAGCAGCTTGCCGACAATCCCCTATGGCTACACCTTC. The chain combines TRBV7-9 with TRBJ1-2; the D is unclear. CDR1 is SEHNR and CDR2 is FQNEAQ in the germline V gene (reference sequence). Trimming took off 3 bases at V and 4 bases at J, with 12 bases between the two ends. The CDR3 contains 14 residues.